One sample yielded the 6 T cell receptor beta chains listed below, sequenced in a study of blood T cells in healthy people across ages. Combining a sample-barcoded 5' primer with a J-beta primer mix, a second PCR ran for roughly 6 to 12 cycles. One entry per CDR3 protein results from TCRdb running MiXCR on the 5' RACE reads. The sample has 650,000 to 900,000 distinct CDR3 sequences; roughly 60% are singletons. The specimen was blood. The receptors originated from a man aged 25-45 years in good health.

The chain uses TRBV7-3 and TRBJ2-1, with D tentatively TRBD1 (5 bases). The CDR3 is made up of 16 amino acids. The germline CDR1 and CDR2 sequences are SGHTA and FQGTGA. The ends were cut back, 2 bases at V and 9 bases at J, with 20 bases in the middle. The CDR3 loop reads CASSLVAGQGTSEQFF. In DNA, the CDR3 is TGTGCCAGCAGCTTAGTTGCCGGGCAGGGTACGAGTGAGCAGTTCTTC.

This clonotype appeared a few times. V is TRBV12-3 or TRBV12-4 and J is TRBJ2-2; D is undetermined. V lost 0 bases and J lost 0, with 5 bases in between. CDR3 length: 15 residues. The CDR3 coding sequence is TGTGCCAGCAGTTTAGCGGGCGCGAACACCGGGGAGCTGTTTTTT. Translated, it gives CASSLAGANTGELFF.

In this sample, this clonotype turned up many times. The DNA for the CDR3 is TGTGCCAGCAGTTACCACCCGGGACAGGGGAGTGAAAAACTGTTTTTT. It translates to CASSYHPGQGSEKLFF. V and J are TRBV6-5 and TRBJ1-4, with 10 bases identical to TRBD1. Trimming took 2 bases from V and 7 from J; bases not matched to a gene: 7. The CDR3 has 16 residues. Germline V CDR1 and CDR2: MNHEY, SVGAGI.

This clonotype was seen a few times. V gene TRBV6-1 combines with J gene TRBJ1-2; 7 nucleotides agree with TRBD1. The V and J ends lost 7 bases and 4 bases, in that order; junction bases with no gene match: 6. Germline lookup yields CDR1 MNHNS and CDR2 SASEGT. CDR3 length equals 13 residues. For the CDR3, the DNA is TGTGCCAGCACGTTCGGGACAGCCTATGGCTACACCTTC. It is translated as CASTFGTAYGYTF.

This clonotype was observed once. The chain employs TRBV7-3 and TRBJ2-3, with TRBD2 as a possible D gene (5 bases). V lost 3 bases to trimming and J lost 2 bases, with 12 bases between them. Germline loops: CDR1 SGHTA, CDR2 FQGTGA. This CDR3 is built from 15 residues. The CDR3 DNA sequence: TGTGCCAGCAGCTTGCAAGGACTGATCACAGATACGCAGTATTTT. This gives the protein CASSLQGLITDTQYF.

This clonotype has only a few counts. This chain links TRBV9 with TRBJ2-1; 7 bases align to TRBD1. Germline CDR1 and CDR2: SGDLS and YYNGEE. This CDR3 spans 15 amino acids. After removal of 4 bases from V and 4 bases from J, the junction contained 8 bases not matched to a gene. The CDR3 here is CASSYPGQQYNEQFF. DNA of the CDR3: TGTGCCAGCAGCTACCCGGGACAGCAATACAATGAGCAGTTCTTC.